The next 10 T cell receptor beta chains were all read from a single sample in a study of cytomegalovirus exposure and HLA in healthy donors. The PCR used 60 Vbeta and 13 Jbeta primers. Assay: immunoSEQ multiplex PCR; the TCRdb copy retains only in-frame clones and omits some. There are about 180,000 clones in the sample; approximately 81% occur only once, and about 2.4% lies in the top ten. The specimen was PBMCs. The receptor set was obtained from a male donor in good health and CMV-seronegative.

The chain has TRBV7-6 and TRBJ2-2; possible D gene TRBD2, 5 bases. The CDR3 extends over 16 amino acids. V dropped 0 bases and J dropped 6 bases, with 14 bases sitting between them. Germline V gene data show CDR1 as SGHVS and CDR2 as FNYEAQ. CDR3 coding DNA: TGTGCCAGCAGCTTAGCCGGACTCAAGGCCCCCGGGGAGCTGTTTTTT. It encodes CASSLAGLKAPGELFF.

This clone was recorded once. The V gene is TRBV5-6, the J gene TRBJ2-2; 11 nucleotides agree with TRBD2. V lost 3 bases to trimming and J lost 4 bases; unmatched junction nucleotides: 5. The germline V gene encodes CDR1 SGHDT and CDR2 YYEEEE. This CDR3 has 16 amino acids. The CDR3: CASSYLAGGLTGELFF. The CDR3, as DNA: TGTGCCAGCAGCTATTTAGCGGGGGGGCTCACCGGGGAGCTGTTTTTT. Variable domain in full (rest from reference TRBV5-6 and TRBJ2-2): DAGVTQSPTHLIKTRGQQVTLRCSPKSGHDTVSWYQQALGQGPQFIFQYYEEEERQRGNFPDRFSGHQFPNYSSELNVNALLLGDSALYLCASSYLAGGLTGELFFGEGSRLTVL.

The table lists this clone with a count of one. CDR3: CASSLREGDEAFF. CDR3 nucleotide sequence: TGTGCCAGCAGTCTAAGGGAGGGGGATGAAGCTTTCTTT. V usage is TRBV6-5 and J usage is TRBJ1-1, with a possible D match to TRBD1 (6 bases). The V gene's germline CDR1 is MNHEY and CDR2 SVGAGI. Trimming removed 5 bases from V and 7 bases from J, with 14 bases in between. The CDR3 runs 13 residues.

The rearrangement uses TRBV19 and TRBJ2-2, with 10 positions matching TRBD1. J was trimmed by 5 bases and V by 6 bases; bases with no gene match: 12. The length of the CDR3 is 17 residues. CDR1 is LNHDA and CDR2 is SQIVND in the germline V gene (reference sequence). The CDR3 bases are TGTGCCAGTAGGCGCCCAGGGACAGGGGAAATGACCGGGGAGCTGTTTTTT. It is translated as CASRRPGTGEMTGELFF.

The CDR3 nucleotides read TGTGCCAGCAGCCAAGAGGTCGGGGGGCGCACAGATACGCAGTATTTT. This translates into CASSQEVGGRTDTQYF. This rearrangement joins TRBV4-2 to TRBJ2-3; D may be TRBD2 (7 bases). Germline lookup yields CDR1 LGHNA and CDR2 YNFKEQ. V lost 0 bases, J lost 1 base, and 11 bases lay in between. This CDR3 comprises 16 residues.

The chain recombines TRBV30 with TRBJ1-2; possibly TRBD1 for D (6 bases). CDR1 GTSNPN and CDR2 SVGIG come from the germline V gene (reference sequence). Trimming took 0 bases from V and 5 from J, leaving 19 bases between them. CDR3 length equals 16 residues. The CDR3 reads CAWSVRIGGQGYGYTF. CDR3 coding DNA: TGTGCCTGGAGTGTACGTATCGGGGGGCAGGGATATGGCTACACCTTC. Variable domain in full (rest from reference TRBV30 and TRBJ1-2): SQTIHQWPATLVQPVGSPLSLECTVEGTSNPNLYWYRQAAGRGLQLLFYSVGIGQISSEVPQNLSASRPQDRQFILSSKKLLLSDSGFYLCAWSVRIGGQGYGYTFGSGTRLTVV.

The rearrangement links TRBV6-6 to TRBJ2-7, with D unresolved. Germline assignment: CDR1 MNHNY and CDR2 SVGAGI (reference sequence). Trimming cost V 5 bases and J 4 bases, with 9 bases left between them. The CDR3 has 12 residues. The CDR3 is CASSAVAYEQYF. CDR3 nucleotides: TGTGCCAGCAGTGCGGTAGCTTACGAGCAGTACTTC.

In this sample, this clone turned up a few times. The chain is built from TRBV6-6 and TRBJ1-1, with a possible D match to TRBD1 (5 bases). Between the trimmed V and J ends, which lost 5 bases and 1 base, there was a span of 5 bases. The CDR3 loop spans 12 amino acids. Germline lookup yields CDR1 MNHNY and CDR2 SVGAGI (reference sequence). CDR3 region: CASSTGNTEAFF. CDR3 bases: TGTGCCAGCAGTACAGGGAACACTGAAGCTTTCTTT.

The chain has TRBV28 and TRBJ2-2; tentative D call: TRBD1 (5 bases). The CDR3 length is 16 residues. Trimming stripped 6 bases from V and 0 bases from J, with 14 bases between. Germline CDR1 is MDHEN and CDR2 is SYDVKM. The CDR3 protein is CASSDLSGTNTGELFF. As DNA, the CDR3 is TGTGCCAGCAGCGACCTCTCAGGGACGAACACCGGGGAGCTGTTTTTT.

This clone was seen once. This chain links TRBV21-1 with TRBJ1-5. TRBV21-1 is tagged as a pseudogene. CDR3 length equals 14 residues. CDR3 region: CASSSERAGQPQHF. The CDR3 coding sequence is TGTGCCAGCAGCAGTGAGAGAGCCGGGCAGCCCCAGCATTTT.